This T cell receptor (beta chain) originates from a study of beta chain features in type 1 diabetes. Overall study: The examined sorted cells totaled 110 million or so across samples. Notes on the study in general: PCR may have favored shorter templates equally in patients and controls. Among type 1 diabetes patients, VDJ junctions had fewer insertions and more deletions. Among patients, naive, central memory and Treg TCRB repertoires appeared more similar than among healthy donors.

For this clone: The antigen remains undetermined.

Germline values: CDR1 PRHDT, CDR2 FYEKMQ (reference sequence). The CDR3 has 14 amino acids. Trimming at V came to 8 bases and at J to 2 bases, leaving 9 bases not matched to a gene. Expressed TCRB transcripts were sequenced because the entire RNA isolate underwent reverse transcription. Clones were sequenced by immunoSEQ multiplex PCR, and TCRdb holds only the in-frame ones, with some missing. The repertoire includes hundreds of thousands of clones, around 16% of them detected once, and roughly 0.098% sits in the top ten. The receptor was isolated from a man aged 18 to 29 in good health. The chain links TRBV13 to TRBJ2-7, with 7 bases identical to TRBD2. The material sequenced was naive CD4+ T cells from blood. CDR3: CASSPGLEPYEQYF. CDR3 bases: TGTGCCAGCTCTCCCGGACTAGAACCCTACGAGCAGTACTTC.